Below, 29 T cell receptor beta chains from the same sample are listed, as sequenced in a study of T-cell reconstitution after alpha-beta-depleted transplantation in children. Unique molecular identifiers tagged the TCRbeta library. TCRdb independently ran MiXCR on the PCR reads; one entry per CDR3 protein. The sample holds 450,000 to 600,000 distinct CDR3 sequences, 32% seen once. The sequencing here drew on PBMCs from the stem cell graft donor, taken from the stem cell graft. These receptors all come from a human donor who donated a stem cell graft to a child with aplastic anemia.

This clonotype was found many times. The chain is built from TRBV29-1 and TRBJ1-1; D is ambiguous. With 6 bases removed from V and 2 bases from J, the gap between germline ends came to 10 bases. The CDR3 runs 12 residues. Germline V lookup: CDR1 SQVTM, CDR2 ANQGSEA. The CDR3 coding sequence is TGCAGCGTGGCCCGGGGTAACACTGAAGCTTTCTTT. Encoded protein: CSVARGNTEAFF.

This chain links TRBV12-3 or TRBV12-4 with TRBJ2-1; unclear D gene. Trimming cost V 8 bases and J 5 bases, with 13 bases left between them. CDR3 size: 13 residues. CDR3 in amino acids: CASQWMRNNEQFF. In DNA, the CDR3 is TGTGCCAGCCAGTGGATGAGAAACAATGAGCAGTTCTTC.

The chain combines TRBV11-3 with TRBJ2-1; D could derive from TRBD1 or TRBD2 (5 bases each). V was pared by 5 bases and J by 5 bases, with 13 bases between. This CDR3 spans 14 amino acids. Germline lookup yields CDR1 SGHNT and CDR2 YENEEA. The CDR3 DNA reads TGTGCCAGCAGCCCCTGGGACGTGAACAATGAGCAGTTCTTC. It specifies CASSPWDVNNEQFF.

This clonotype has just a few counts. The chain uses TRBV7-9 and TRBJ1-4, with TRBD1 as a possible D gene (6 bases). Germline loops: CDR1 SEHNR, CDR2 FQNEAQ (reference sequence). The V and J ends lost 5 bases and 3 bases respectively, with 16 bases between them. The CDR3 sequence is 16 residues long. CDR3 nucleotides: TGTGCCAGCAGCCCCCCTCGGGGGGCTGCTAATGAAAAACTGTTTTTT. As protein: CASSPPRGAANEKLFF.

This clonotype showed up just once. The J gene is TRBJ2-1, the V gene TRBV28, with D possibly TRBD1 on 7 matching bases. The CDR3 covers 15 residues. CDR1 is MDHEN and CDR2 is SYDVKM in the germline V gene. Trimming left V 8 bases short and J 8 bases short, with 22 bases between. This CDR3 is CASYGGTATGHEQFF. CDR3 DNA sequence: TGTGCCAGCTATGGGGGGACAGCAACCGGCCATGAGCAGTTCTTC.

The V and J genes are TRBV27 and TRBJ1-4, with no clear D. V was trimmed by 3 bases and J by 3 bases, leaving 8 bases between them. Germline loops: CDR1 MNHEY, CDR2 SMNVEV (reference sequence). This CDR3 spans 14 amino acids. The DNA of the CDR3 is TGTGCCAGCAGTTTTGGAGGGTCTAATGAAAAACTGTTTTTT. This encodes CASSFGGSNEKLFF.

The chain uses TRBV28 and TRBJ1-2; 7 bases fit TRBD1. Germline CDR1 MDHEN, CDR2 SYDVKM. V trimming: 7 bases; J trimming: 4 bases; junction bases outside the gene matches: 6. The CDR3 length is 13 residues. In DNA, the CDR3 is TGTGCCAGCACTACCCCAGGGGGCTATGGCTACACCTTC. This sequence encodes CASTTPGGYGYTF.

This clonotype has just a few counts. This chain uses TRBV6-1 with TRBJ1-5; D call uncertain. This CDR3 is built from 15 residues. Trimming cost V 5 bases and J 4 bases, with 15 bases left between them. Per the germline V gene, CDR1 is MNHNS and CDR2 is SASEGT. The CDR3 here is CASSIPQEGNQPQHF. The DNA for the CDR3 is TGTGCCAGCAGTATTCCCCAGGAGGGTAATCAGCCCCAGCATTTT.

This clonotype came up a few times. This chain joins TRBV12-3 or TRBV12-4 and TRBJ1-5; D remains unclear. V was trimmed by 0 bases and J by 0 bases, leaving 9 bases between them. CDR3 size: 16 residues. In DNA form, the CDR3 reads TGTGCCAGCAGTTTAGCAGGGCAGCATAGCAATCAGCCCCAGCATTTT. Its protein product is CASSLAGQHSNQPQHF.

This clonotype came up a few times. This chain's CDR3 is CASSALGGYTGELFF. The CDR3 coding sequence is TGTGCCAGCAGTGCCCTCGGCGGATACACCGGGGAGCTGTTTTTT. The V call is TRBV25-1, the J call TRBJ2-2, with D unresolved. V lost 4 bases and J 3 bases, leaving 12 bases between the germline ends. The germline V gene encodes CDR1 MGHDK and CDR2 SYGVNS. The CDR3 loop spans 15 amino acids.

CDR3 nucleotides: TGTGCCACCCTATCCTCCGGGGGCCGGAATGAAAAACTGTTTTTT. Its protein product is CATLSSGGRNEKLFF. The chain is built from TRBV28 and TRBJ1-4, with D tentatively TRBD1 (6 bases). The CDR3 covers 15 residues. Germline CDR1 MDHEN, CDR2 SYDVKM. The V and J ends lost 10 bases and 5 bases respectively, with 20 bases between them.

V usage is TRBV7-9 and J usage is TRBJ2-3; possibly TRBD2 for D (7 bases). Germline V gene data show CDR1 as SEHNR and CDR2 as FQNEAQ (reference sequence). The V gene lost 2 bases and the J gene lost 6 bases, with 15 bases spanning the gap. The CDR3 spans 15 residues. The DNA for the CDR3 is TGTGCCAGCAGCTTATCTCGCGGGGGCTTCGATACGCAGTATTTT. It codes for CASSLSRGGFDTQYF. The complete variable domain, with remaining parts taken from reference TRBV7-9 and TRBJ2-3, reads DTGVSQNPRHKITKRGQNVTFRCDPISEHNRLYWYRQTLGQGPEFLTYFQNEAQLEKSRLLSDRFSAERPKGSFSTLEIQRTEQGDSAMYLCASSLSRGGFDTQYFGPGTRLTVL.

This clonotype occurred a few times. The chain has TRBV28 and TRBJ2-1; TRBD2 agrees at 16 bases. Germline CDR1 is MDHEN and CDR2 is SYDVKM. V lost 6 bases, J lost 9 bases, and 5 bases stayed unmatched. The CDR3 runs 15 residues. The CDR3 loop reads CASRAGLAGGFEQFF. CDR3 bases: TGTGCCAGCAGGGCGGGACTAGCGGGAGGGTTTGAGCAGTTCTTC. Full variable domain (missing parts from reference TRBV28 and TRBJ2-1): DVKVTQSSRYLVKRTGEKVFLECVQDMDHENMFWYRQDPGLGLRLIYFSYDVKMKEKGDIPEGYSVSREKKERFSLILESASTNQTSMYLCASRAGLAGGFEQFFGPGTRLTVL.

J is TRBJ1-1 and V is TRBV30; a possible D gene is TRBD1 (5 bases). The CDR3 is made up of 13 amino acids. Germline V gives CDR1 GTSNPN, CDR2 SVGIG (reference sequence). V lost 7 bases and J lost 4, with 16 bases in between. The CDR3 here is CALEAGRPTEAFF. The CDR3 bases are TGTGCCTTGGAGGCAGGGCGCCCCACTGAAGCTTTCTTT.

The table lists this clonotype with a few counts. The chain is built from TRBV19 and TRBJ1-1; no firm D call. V shed 6 bases and J shed 2 bases, with 10 bases lying between them. Germline V gives CDR1 LNHDA, CDR2 SQIVND (reference sequence). The CDR3 has 13 amino acids. The CDR3 nucleotides are TGTGCCAGTAGGAACAGACTAAACACTGAAGCTTTCTTT. Translating it yields CASRNRLNTEAFF.

The rearrangement joins TRBV12-3 or TRBV12-4 to TRBJ1-1; D is undetermined. The ends were cut back, 2 bases at V and 9 bases at J, with 16 bases in the middle. The CDR3 is 14 amino acids. The chain's CDR3 is CASSLLSGKGKAFF. In DNA form, the CDR3 reads TGTGCCAGCAGTTTACTCTCGGGGAAGGGCAAAGCTTTCTTT.

This clonotype was seen a few times. The chain links TRBV7-2 to TRBJ2-5; TRBD2 is a possible D gene (6 bases). The germline V gene encodes CDR1 SGHTA and CDR2 FQGNSA. The CDR3 loop spans 15 amino acids. V lost 5 bases to trimming and J lost 2 bases, with 15 bases between them. The CDR3 is CASSTRAGRQETQYF. CDR3 nucleotides: TGTGCCAGCAGCACCCGGGCAGGGAGGCAAGAGACCCAGTACTTC.

The rearrangement links TRBV29-1 to TRBJ2-3; TRBD1 or TRBD2 may be the D gene (5 bases each). Germline loops: CDR1 SQVTM, CDR2 ANQGSEA. The CDR3 contains 12 residues. V shed 0 bases and J shed 5 bases, with 6 bases lying between them. The chain's CDR3 is CSVEERGDTQYF. Written as DNA, the CDR3 is TGCAGCGTTGAAGAGAGGGGAGATACGCAGTATTTT.

The chain is built from TRBV15 and TRBJ2-5; TRBD1 might be the D (5 bases). The CDR3 contains 12 residues. Trimming stripped 0 bases from V and 10 bases from J, with 9 bases between. Germline-derived CDR1 and CDR2 are LNHNV and YYDKDF (reference sequence). The CDR3 spells CATSRDRQGQYF. In DNA, the CDR3 is TGTGCCACCAGCAGAGATAGGCAGGGCCAGTACTTC.

This clonotype has just a few counts. The V and J genes are TRBV9 and TRBJ2-2, with D perhaps TRBD2 (5 bases). V shed 0 bases and J shed 4 bases, with 13 bases lying between them. The CDR3 totals 16 residues. The germline V gene has CDR1 SGDLS and CDR2 YYNGEE. CDR3 nucleotides: TGTGCCAGCAGCGTAGAAATCGGGGTTGGCACCGGGGAGCTGTTTTTT. Residues: CASSVEIGVGTGELFF.

This rearrangement joins TRBV5-5 to TRBJ1-2; D may be TRBD1 (5 bases). The V and J ends lost 2 bases and 4 bases respectively, with 12 bases between them. Germline CDR1 reads SGHKS; CDR2 reads YYEKEE (reference sequence). The CDR3 has 14 amino acids. The CDR3 region has the DNA TGTGCCAGCAGCTTTATAACAGGAATCTATGGCTACACCTTC. Translating gives CASSFITGIYGYTF.

The J gene is TRBJ1-6, the V gene TRBV6-1; no definite D call. Between the trimmed V and J ends, which lost 5 bases and 8 bases, there was a span of 19 bases. CDR1 is MNHNS, CDR2 SASEGT, per germline. This CDR3 is built from 16 residues. The chain's CDR3 is CASSREAAGVYSPLHF. CDR3 sequence (DNA): TGTGCCAGCAGTCGGGAGGCCGCCGGTGTTTATTCACCCCTCCACTTT.

V gene TRBV12-3 or TRBV12-4 combines with J gene TRBJ1-1; D remains ambiguous. This CDR3 is built from 15 residues. V was shortened by 5 bases and J by 0 bases, with 13 bases between the two germline ends. CDR3 sequence reads: CASSEKLGLNTEAFF. CDR3 sequence (DNA): TGTGCCAGCAGTGAAAAACTAGGGTTGAACACTGAAGCTTTCTTT.

V gene TRBV5-4 combines with J gene TRBJ2-3; D is uncertain. CDR1 and CDR2 (germline): SGHNT, YYREEE (reference sequence). Trimming removed 7 bases at V and 6 bases at J, with 12 bases between. The CDR3 consists of 12 residues. The CDR3: CASSIPFDTQYF. Here the CDR3 DNA reads TGTGCCAGCTCAATACCGTTCGATACGCAGTATTTT.

This clonotype was observed a handful of times. This chain joins TRBV18 and TRBJ2-1, with D tentatively TRBD1 or TRBD2 (7 bases each). This CDR3 comprises 11 residues. Germline V gene sequence: CDR1 KGHSH, CDR2 LQKENI. The ends were cut back, 5 bases at V and 15 bases at J, with 14 bases in the middle. The CDR3 DNA reads TGTGCCAGCTCAGCCGACAGGGAGGGGTTCTTC. Protein sequence: CASSADREGFF.

There are many counts of this clonotype. The V call is TRBV12-3 or TRBV12-4, the J call TRBJ2-1; 11 bases align to TRBD2. The CDR3 extends over 15 amino acids. V trimming: 5 bases; J trimming: 4 bases; junction bases outside the gene matches: 4. The CDR3 sequence: CASSPRTSGYNEQFF. The CDR3 region has the DNA TGTGCCAGCAGTCCACGGACTAGCGGGTACAATGAGCAGTTCTTC.

This clonotype was recorded a few times. The CDR3 DNA sequence: TGTGCCAGCAGTCCGGGGACAAATGGCAATGAAAAACTGTTTTTT. The encoded protein is CASSPGTNGNEKLFF. The rearrangement joins TRBV12-3 or TRBV12-4 to TRBJ1-4; the D gene is possibly TRBD1 (6 bases). The CDR3 is 15 amino acids. The V end was cut by 5 bases, the J end by 5 bases, with 15 bases between.

The chain links TRBV28 to TRBJ2-2; D not resolved. The CDR3 runs to 15 residues. V was shortened by 7 bases and J by 0 bases, with 12 bases between the two germline ends. The germline gives CDR1 MDHEN, CDR2 SYDVKM. The DNA for the CDR3 is TGTGCCAGCATGATTGGCGGATCGAACACCGGGGAGCTGTTTTTT. Translating it yields CASMIGGSNTGELFF.

This sequence joins TRBV10-3 and TRBJ1-2; a possible D gene is TRBD1 (5 bases). V lost 3 bases, J lost 4 bases, and 6 bases lay in between. The germline CDR1 and CDR2 sequences are ENHRY and SYGVKD. The CDR3 covers 12 residues. The CDR3 region has the DNA TGTGCCATCAGTGAAGACAGCTATGGCTACACCTTC. This gives the protein CAISEDSYGYTF.